This TCR beta chain emerged from a study of blood T cell repertoires in COVID-19. Overall study: PBMCs, B-cell-depleted T cells, or T cells were the source of the cDNA or gDNA that made up the material.

Authors' data handling: Counts of nucleated cells, estimated from reference gene primer amplification, were obtained. Measured with immunoSEQ multiplex PCR; TCRdb has only the in-frame clones, and not every one. V and J calls and clone size are given by that table; D and trimming were obtained from the DNA. The sample lists fewer than 300,000 clones; under 90% were seen once. The CDR3 runs 13 residues. Germline V CDR1 and CDR2: SGHNT, YYREEE (reference sequence). The J segment lost 8 bases and the V segment lost 4 bases, leaving 7 bases of the junction unmatched. The V gene is TRBV5-4, the J gene TRBJ1-2; 8 nucleotides line up with TRBD1. The sample taken for sequencing was peripheral blood. The origin of this receptor is a woman between 50 and 59 years old who had recovered from COVID-19. The DNA for the CDR3 is TGTGCCAGCAGCCCGACAGGGGTTGCGGGCTACACCTTC. Residues: CASSPTGVAGYTF.